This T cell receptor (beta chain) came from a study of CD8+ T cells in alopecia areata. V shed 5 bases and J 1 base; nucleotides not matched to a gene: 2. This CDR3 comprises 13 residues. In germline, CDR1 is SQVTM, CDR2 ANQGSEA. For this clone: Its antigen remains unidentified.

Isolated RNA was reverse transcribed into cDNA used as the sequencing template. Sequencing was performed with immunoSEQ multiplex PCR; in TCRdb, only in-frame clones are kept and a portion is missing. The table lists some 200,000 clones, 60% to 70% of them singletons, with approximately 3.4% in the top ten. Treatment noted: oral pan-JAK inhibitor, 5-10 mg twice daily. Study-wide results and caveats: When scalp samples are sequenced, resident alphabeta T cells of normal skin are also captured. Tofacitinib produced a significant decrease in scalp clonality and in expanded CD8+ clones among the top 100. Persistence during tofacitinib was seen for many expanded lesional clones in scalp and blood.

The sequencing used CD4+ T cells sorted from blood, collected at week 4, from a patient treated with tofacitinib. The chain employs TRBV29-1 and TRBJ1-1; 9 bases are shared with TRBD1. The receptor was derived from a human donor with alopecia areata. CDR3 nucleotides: TGCAGCGTTAGGGACAGGGCGAACACTGAAGCTTTCTTT. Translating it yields CSVRDRANTEAFF.